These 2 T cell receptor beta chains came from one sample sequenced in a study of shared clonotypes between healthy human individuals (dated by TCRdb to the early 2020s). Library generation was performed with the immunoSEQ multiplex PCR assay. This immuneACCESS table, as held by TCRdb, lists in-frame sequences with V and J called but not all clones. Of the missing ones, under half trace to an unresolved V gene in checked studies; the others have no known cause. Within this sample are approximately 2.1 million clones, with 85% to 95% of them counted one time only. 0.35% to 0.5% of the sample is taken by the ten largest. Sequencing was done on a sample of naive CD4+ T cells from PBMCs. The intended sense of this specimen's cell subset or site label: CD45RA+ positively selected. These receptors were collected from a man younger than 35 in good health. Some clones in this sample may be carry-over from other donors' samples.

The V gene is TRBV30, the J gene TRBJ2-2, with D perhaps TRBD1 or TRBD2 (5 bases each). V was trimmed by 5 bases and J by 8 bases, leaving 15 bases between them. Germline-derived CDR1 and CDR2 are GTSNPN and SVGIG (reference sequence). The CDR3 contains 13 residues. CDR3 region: CAWGVGTPGELFF. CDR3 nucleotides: TGTGCCTGGGGGGTAGGGACCCCTGGGGAGCTGTTTTTT.

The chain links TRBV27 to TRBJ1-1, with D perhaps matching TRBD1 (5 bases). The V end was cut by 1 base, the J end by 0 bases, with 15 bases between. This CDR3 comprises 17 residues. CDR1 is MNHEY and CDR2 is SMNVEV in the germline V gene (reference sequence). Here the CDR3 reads CASSLLPGGNMNTEAFF. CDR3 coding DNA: TGTGCCAGCAGTTTATTGCCGGGGGGAAACATGAACACTGAAGCTTTCTTT.